The rows below give T cell receptor beta chains drawn from one sample of a study of T-cell memory formation after mild COVID-19. TCRdb re-called the 5' RACE reads with MiXCR, one entry per CDR3 protein. The sample consists of some 290,000 distinct CDR3 sequences, roughly 17% of them appearing once. Sequencing was performed on PBMCs or a T cell subset sorted from them (not recorded which). Source of these receptors: a young man who had mild COVID-19 (a few samples of this study predate the infection). Cell type and time point are not known. Both conserved end residues are part of each CDR3. D genes are given only for firm matches. Only part of the rows carry a size: once, few, many, or a class if the clone is expanded.

len	d_gene	abundance	v_gene	j_gene	CDR3nt	CDR3aa
13	-	few	TRBV29-1	TRBJ1-6	TGCAGCGTTCCGCCAGGAGATAATTCACCCCTCCACTTT	CSVPPGDNSPLHF
14	-	-	TRBV5-1	TRBJ1-1	TGCGCCAGCAGCTTACCGAACATTGGAAGTGAAGCTTTCTTT	CASSLPNIGSEAFF
14	TRBD1	-	TRBV9	TRBJ1-1	TGTGCCAGCAGCGTGTCCTCGGGACAGGGTTCAGCTTTCTTT	CASSVSSGQGSAFF
15	TRBD2	few	TRBV5-4	TRBJ2-2	TGTGCCAGCAGCATGGGGACTAGCGGCACCGGGGAGCTGTTTTTT	CASSMGTSGTGELFF
13	-	few	TRBV15	TRBJ2-7	TGTGCCACCAGCAGAGACGGAAGGGGCGAGCAGTACTTC	CATSRDGRGEQYF
15	-	many	TRBV6-5	TRBJ2-7	TGTGCCAGCAGTAGAATGGTGGACCGTTCCTACGAGCAGTACTTC	CASSRMVDRSYEQYF
15	TRBD1	once	TRBV20-1	TRBJ1-2	TGCAGTGCTAGAGCGGTTGAAGGACAGGGAATCGGCTACACCTTC	CSARAVEGQGIGYTF
16	TRBD2	few	TRBV20-1	TRBJ2-1	TGCAGTGTTCCAGGGGGACTAGCGTTTATGAGTAATGAGCAGTTCTTC	CSVPGGLAFMSNEQFF
16	-	many	TRBV27	TRBJ2-1	TGTGCCAGCAGTGGGGCCCGGCGGGGCTCCTACAATGAGCAGTTCTTC	CASSGARRGSYNEQFF
14	-	many	TRBV5-1	TRBJ1-3	TGCGCCAGCAGTAGAGGCAGCTCTGGAAACACCATATATTTT	CASSRGSSGNTIYF
14	-	-	TRBV4-3	TRBJ1-6	TGCGCCAGCAGCCAAGATTTTGGTTTATCACCCCTCCACTTT	CASSQDFGLSPLHF
14	-	-	TRBV29-1	TRBJ1-1	TGCAGCGCTGGGGGGTTCCAACCTTTGACTGAAGCTTTCTTT	CSAGGFQPLTEAFF
16	TRBD1	many	TRBV4-3	TRBJ2-3	TGCGCCAGCAGCCCAGGGGACAGGGGGTGGACCGATACGCAGTATTTT	CASSPGDRGWTDTQYF
15	-	-	TRBV9	TRBJ2-5	TGTGCCAGCAGCGAACTTTGGAGGGAAGGGGAGACCCAGTACTTC	CASSELWREGETQYF
13	-	-	TRBV15	TRBJ2-5	TGTGCCACCAGCACGGAAGACAAAGAGACCCAGTACTTC	CATSTEDKETQYF
13	-	-	TRBV12-2	TRBJ2-5	TGTGCAAGTTTGTGGACTAGCGGAGAGACCCAGTACTTC	CASLWTSGETQYF
18	-	few	TRBV21-1	TRBJ1-1	TGTGCCAGCAGCAAAGTTTCCACAGGGGATACCATGAACACTGAAGCTTTCTTT	CASSKVSTGDTMNTEAFF
15	-	few	TRBV4-3	TRBJ1-2	TGCGCCAGCAGCCAAGATGGGATTTACAACTATGGCTACACCTTC	CASSQDGIYNYGYTF
13	-	-	TRBV6-5	TRBJ1-2	TGTGCCAGCAGTACAGGACAGCCCTATGGCTACACCTTC	CASSTGQPYGYTF
17	TRBD2	few	TRBV19	TRBJ2-2	TGTGCCAGTAGTCCCTATCAGCGGGGGGACGGCACCGGGGAGCTGTTTTTT	CASSPYQRGDGTGELFF
13	TRBD1	few	TRBV6-1	TRBJ2-3	TGTGCCAGCAGTCGACAGGGCCCAGATACGCAGTATTTT	CASSRQGPDTQYF
16	-	-	TRBV7-3	TRBJ2-2	TGTGCCAGCAGCTTAGTATCATGGCAATTGGGCGGGGAGCTGTTTTTT	CASSLVSWQLGGELFF
14	-	few	TRBV7-2	TRBJ2-5	TGTGCCAGCAGCTTACTAGCGAACAAAGAGACCCAGTACTTC	CASSLLANKETQYF
14	-	many	TRBV7-2	TRBJ2-3	TGTGCCAGCAGCTTAAGGAGGTCGCCAGATACGCAGTATTTT	CASSLRRSPDTQYF
15	TRBD2	-	TRBV2	TRBJ2-1	TGTGCCAGCAGACAACTAGCGGGGTCCTACAATGAGCAGTTCTTC	CASRQLAGSYNEQFF
13	-	once	TRBV2	TRBJ1-1	TGTGCCAGTAGACAGTACTCGAACACTGAAGCTTTCTTT	CASRQYSNTEAFF
15	-	-	TRBV14	TRBJ1-1	TGTGCCAGCAGCCAAGGGAGAAGGGATCCGACTGAAGCTTTCTTT	CASSQGRRDPTEAFF
13	-	-	TRBV20-1	TRBJ1-1	TGCAGTGCTAGAGACCTGTTGAACACTGAAGCTTTCTTT	CSARDLLNTEAFF
14	-	few	TRBV19	TRBJ1-4	TGTGCCAGTAGCTACAGGGCTGTGGATGAAAAACTGTTTTTT	CASSYRAVDEKLFF
16	TRBD1	few	TRBV24-1	TRBJ1-5	TGTGCCACCAGTGACCGAAGGACAGGGGTTGGACAGCCCCAGCATTTT	CATSDRRTGVGQPQHF
14	TRBD2	few	TRBV5-1	TRBJ2-2	TGCGCCAGCAGCTCGGGACTAGCCTCCGGGGAGCTGTTTTTT	CASSSGLASGELFF
10	-	once	TRBV29-1	TRBJ2-1	TGCAGCGTTGAGCGGTATGAGCAGTTCTTC	CSVERYEQFF
14	TRBD2	few	TRBV7-8	TRBJ2-3	TGTGCCAGCAGCTTAGTTCAACTAGCGGGGAAAAGATATTTT	CASSLVQLAGKRYF
16	TRBD2	-	TRBV20-1	TRBJ2-5	TGCAGTGCTAGAGAAAGCGGGGCTAGCGGGGGGGAGACCCAGTACTTC	CSARESGASGGETQYF
15	TRBD1	-	TRBV18	TRBJ2-7	TGTGCCAGCTCCCCCCTAGGGACAGGGAGCTACGAGCAGTACTTC	CASSPLGTGSYEQYF
16	TRBD1	few	TRBV6-6	TRBJ1-5	TGTGCCAGCAGTCCGTTCAGGACAGGGGGCAATCAGCCCCAGCATTTT	CASSPFRTGGNQPQHF
16	TRBD1	many	TRBV7-3	TRBJ2-2	TGTGCCAGCAGTCACCGACAGGGACCAGACACCGGGGAGCTGTTTTTT	CASSHRQGPDTGELFF
14	TRBD1	-	TRBV7-9	TRBJ2-7	TGTGCCAGCTCGATTGGACAGGGGATCTACGAGCAGTACTTC	CASSIGQGIYEQYF
17	-	-	TRBV9	TRBJ2-1	TGTGCCAGCAGCGTCCGACCGGGACCCCTCTCCTACAATGAGCAGTTCTTC	CASSVRPGPLSYNEQFF